These 6 T cell receptor beta chains share one sample of origin, sequenced in a study of Graves' ophthalmopathy and Graves' hyperthyroidism (dated by TCRdb to the late 2010s). Sequencer: Illumina HiSeq 2000. TCR beta CDR3 regions were amplified from RNA transcripts for repertoire sequencing. HTBI primers and the Qiagen OneStep RT-PCR kit were used in a first-round RT-PCR, which was followed by a second-round multiplex PCR, size selection and purification. The public reads were run again by TCRdb, first through fastp at Q25 and then through MiXCR, and only productive beta chains were kept. For every CDR3 protein sequence, its rows merge into one entry that carries the most common genes and DNA. The sample table holds 300,000 to 400,000 distinct CDR3 sequences, of which 17% were seen once. The ten largest clones add up to approximately 13% of the sample. Sequenced input: peripheral blood. The source is an adult man with Graves' ophthalmopathy.

There are a few counts of this clonotype. V and J are TRBV20-1 and TRBJ1-1, with D possibly being TRBD1 (6 bases). Germline V gene sequence: CDR1 DFQATT, CDR2 SNEGSKA (reference sequence). The CDR3 spans 13 residues. The CDR3 bases are TGCAGGGGCCAGGGGCAGATGAACACTGAAGCTTTCTTT. Encoded protein: CRGQGQMNTEAFF.

This clonotype has at least ten counts. This rearrangement joins TRBV6-2 or TRBV6-3 to TRBJ2-5; D is uncertain. CDR1 MNHEY and CDR2 SVGEGT come from the germline V gene. The CDR3 has 13 residues. Trimming cost V 6 bases and J 2 bases, with 10 bases left between them. CDR3 region: CASSRSVQETQYF. In DNA form, the CDR3 reads TGTGCCAGCAGCCGGAGTGTACAAGAGACCCAGTACTTC.

Many counts were recorded for this clonotype. The DNA for the CDR3 is TGCGCCAGCAGCCAAGGGCAGGGAGTAAGCAATCAGCCCCAGCATTTT. It is translated as CASSQGQGVSNQPQHF. The rearrangement links TRBV4-1 to TRBJ1-5; perhaps TRBD1 as D (5 bases). CDR3 length equals 16 residues. Trimming left V 1 base short and J 1 base short, with 11 bases between. Germline CDR1 reads MGHRA; CDR2 reads YSYEKL.

There are many counts of this clonotype. The rearrangement uses TRBV12-3 or TRBV12-4 and TRBJ2-5; no definite D call. The CDR3 has 13 amino acids. V was cut by 3 bases and J by 5 bases, with 10 bases left in between. The chain's CDR3 is CASSFAGVETQYF. The CDR3 DNA sequence: TGTGCCAGCAGTTTTGCTGGGGTCGAGACCCAGTACTTC.

This clonotype was observed many times. This chain links TRBV4-3 with TRBJ2-2; possible D gene TRBD2, 5 bases. The V end lost 0 bases, the J end lost 9 bases, and 17 bases lay between the germline ends. In germline, CDR1 is LGHNA, CDR2 YSLEER. The CDR3 runs to 16 residues. CDR3: CASSQDGPAVIRELFF. For the CDR3, the DNA is TGCGCCAGCAGCCAAGATGGCCCAGCGGTAATCCGGGAGCTGTTTTTT.

In this sample, this clonotype turned up many times. The rearrangement links TRBV6-5 to TRBJ2-7, with TRBD2 as a possible D gene (5 bases). Trimming cost V 6 bases and J 7 bases, with 13 bases left between them. Germline V gene data show CDR1 as MNHEY and CDR2 as SVGAGI. This CDR3 has 12 residues. The CDR3 DNA reads TGTGCCAGCAGCCCTCCCAGCGGTGAGCAGTACTTC. Translation: CASSPPSGEQYF.